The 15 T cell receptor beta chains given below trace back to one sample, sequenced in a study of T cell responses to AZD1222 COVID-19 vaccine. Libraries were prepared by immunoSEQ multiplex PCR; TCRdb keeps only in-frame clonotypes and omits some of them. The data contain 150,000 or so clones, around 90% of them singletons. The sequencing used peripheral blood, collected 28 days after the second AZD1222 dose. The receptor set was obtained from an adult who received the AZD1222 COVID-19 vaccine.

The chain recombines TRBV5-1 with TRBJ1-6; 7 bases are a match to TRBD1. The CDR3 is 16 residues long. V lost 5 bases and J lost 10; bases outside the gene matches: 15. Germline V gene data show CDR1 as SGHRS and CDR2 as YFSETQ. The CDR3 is CASSRVTGALPSPLHF. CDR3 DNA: TGCGCCAGCAGTAGGGTTACAGGGGCGCTTCCCTCACCCCTCCACTTT.

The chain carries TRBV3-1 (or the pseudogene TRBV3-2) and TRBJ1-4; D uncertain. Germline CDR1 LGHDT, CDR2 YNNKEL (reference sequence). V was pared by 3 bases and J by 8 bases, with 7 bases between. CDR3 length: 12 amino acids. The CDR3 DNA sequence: TGTGCCAGCAGCCAGCGATTGGAAAAACTGTTTTTT. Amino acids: CASSQRLEKLFF.

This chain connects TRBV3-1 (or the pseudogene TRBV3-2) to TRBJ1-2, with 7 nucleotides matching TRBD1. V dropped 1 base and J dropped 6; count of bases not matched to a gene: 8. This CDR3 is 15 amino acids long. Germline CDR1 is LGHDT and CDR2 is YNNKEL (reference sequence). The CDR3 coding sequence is TGTGCCAGCAGCCAAGTACGGACAGGACGGAATGGCTACACCTTC. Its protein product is CASSQVRTGRNGYTF.

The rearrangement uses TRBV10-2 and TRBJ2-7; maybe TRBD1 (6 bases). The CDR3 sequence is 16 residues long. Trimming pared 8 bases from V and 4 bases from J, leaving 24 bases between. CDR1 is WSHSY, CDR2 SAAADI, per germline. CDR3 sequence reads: CASRRTVDDPTYEQYF. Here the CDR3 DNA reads TGCGCCAGCCGGCGGACAGTTGACGACCCCACTTACGAGCAGTACTTC.

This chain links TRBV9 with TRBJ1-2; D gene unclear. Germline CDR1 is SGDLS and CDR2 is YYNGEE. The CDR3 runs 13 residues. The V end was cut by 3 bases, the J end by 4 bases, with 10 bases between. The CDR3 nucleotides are TGTGCCAGCAGCGGTGACAAATTCTATGGCTACACCTTC. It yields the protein CASSGDKFYGYTF. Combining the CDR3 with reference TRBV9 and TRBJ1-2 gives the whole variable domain DSGVTQTPKHLITATGQRVTLRCSPRSGDLSVYWYQQSLDQGLQFLIQYYNGEERAKGNILERFSAQQFPDLHSELNLSSLELGDSALYFCASSGDKFYGYTFGSGTRLTVV.

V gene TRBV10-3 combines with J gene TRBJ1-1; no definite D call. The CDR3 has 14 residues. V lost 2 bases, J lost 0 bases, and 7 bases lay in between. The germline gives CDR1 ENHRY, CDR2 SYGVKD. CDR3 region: CAISEPGLNTEAFF. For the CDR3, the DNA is TGTGCCATCAGTGAGCCCGGATTGAACACTGAAGCTTTCTTT.

DNA of the CDR3: TGTGCCAGTACCCCTGGAAGTGACAACTATGGCTACACCTTC. This translates into CASTPGSDNYGYTF. This chain uses TRBV19 with TRBJ1-2; D not certain. The CDR3 loop spans 14 amino acids. The germline V gene encodes CDR1 LNHDA and CDR2 SQIVND (reference sequence). V was cut by 7 bases and J by 2 bases, with 14 bases left in between.

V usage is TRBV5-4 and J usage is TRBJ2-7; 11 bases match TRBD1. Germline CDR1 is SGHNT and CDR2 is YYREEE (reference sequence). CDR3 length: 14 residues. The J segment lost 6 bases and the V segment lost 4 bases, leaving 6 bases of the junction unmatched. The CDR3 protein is CASSQGQGALEQYF. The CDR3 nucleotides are TGTGCCAGCAGCCAAGGACAGGGGGCACTCGAGCAGTACTTC.

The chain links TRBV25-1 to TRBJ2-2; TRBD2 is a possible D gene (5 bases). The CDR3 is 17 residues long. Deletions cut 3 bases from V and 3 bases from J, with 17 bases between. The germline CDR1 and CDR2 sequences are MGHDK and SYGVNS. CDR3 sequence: CASSDPGVPGDTGELFF. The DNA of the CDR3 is TGTGCCAGCAGTGACCCCGGGGTCCCAGGAGACACCGGGGAGCTGTTTTTT.

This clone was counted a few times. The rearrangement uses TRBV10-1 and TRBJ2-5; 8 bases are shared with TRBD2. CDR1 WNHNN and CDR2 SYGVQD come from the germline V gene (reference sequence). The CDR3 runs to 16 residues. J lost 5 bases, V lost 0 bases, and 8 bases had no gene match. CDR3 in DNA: TGCGCCAGCAGTGAGTCCCGGCGGGGGGAGGTGGAGACCCAGTACTTC. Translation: CASSESRRGEVETQYF.

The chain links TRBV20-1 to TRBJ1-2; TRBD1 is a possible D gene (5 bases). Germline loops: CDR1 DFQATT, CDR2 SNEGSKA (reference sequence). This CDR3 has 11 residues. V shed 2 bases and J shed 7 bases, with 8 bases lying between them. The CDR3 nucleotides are TGCAGTGCTAGATACAGGCTTGGCTACACCTTC. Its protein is CSARYRLGYTF.

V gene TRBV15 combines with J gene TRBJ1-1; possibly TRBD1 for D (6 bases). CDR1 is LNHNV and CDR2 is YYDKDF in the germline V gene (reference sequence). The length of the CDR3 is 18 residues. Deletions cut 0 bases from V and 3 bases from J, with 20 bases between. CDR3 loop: CATSRDIGVRGIDTEAFF. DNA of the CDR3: TGTGCCACCAGCAGAGATATTGGCGTTAGGGGGATCGACACTGAAGCTTTCTTT.

DNA for the CDR3: TGTGCCAGCAGTCCTACGGGGAGAACTGGTTCACCCCTCCACTTT. Protein: CASSPTGRTGSPLHF. The chain uses TRBV7-9 and TRBJ1-6; D unclear. Trimming pared 6 bases from V and 9 bases from J, leaving 18 bases between. The CDR3 spans 15 residues. Germline CDR1 reads SEHNR; CDR2 reads FQNEAQ (reference sequence).

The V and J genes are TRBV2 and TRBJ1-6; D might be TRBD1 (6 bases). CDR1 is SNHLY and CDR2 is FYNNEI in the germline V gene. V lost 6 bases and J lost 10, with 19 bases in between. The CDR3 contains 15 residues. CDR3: CASRGRGGGGSPLHF. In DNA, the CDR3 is TGTGCCAGCAGGGGAAGGGGGGGCGGTGGCTCACCCCTCCACTTT.

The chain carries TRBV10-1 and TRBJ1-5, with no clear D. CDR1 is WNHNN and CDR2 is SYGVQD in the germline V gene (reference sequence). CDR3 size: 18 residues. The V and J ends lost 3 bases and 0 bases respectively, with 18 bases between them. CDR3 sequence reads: CASSETGWIANSNQPQHF. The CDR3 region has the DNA TGCGCCAGCAGTGAAACGGGTTGGATAGCTAATAGCAATCAGCCCCAGCATTTT.